This TCR beta chain is from a study of cytomegalovirus exposure and HLA in healthy donors. Study outcomes and limitations: Presence/absence analyses rested on an assumption that sequencing depth was roughly uniform across donors. Earlier analysis looked at TCR beta V segments, and most were productive about 87% or about 30% of the time. Accounts indicate the classifier identified cytomegalovirus status with strong specificity and sensitivity. The investigators catalogued 150 to 200 TCR beta chains as cytomegalovirus-associated.

Primers included in the PCR were 60 Vbeta and 13 Jbeta primers. Clones were read by immunoSEQ multiplex PCR, and TCRdb kept only the in-frame ones, dropping some. The data hold fewer than 150,000 clones, with roughly four fifths observed a single time. The CDR3 totals 15 residues. Looked up from germline, CDR1 is MNHEY and CDR2 is SVGAGI. Trimming shortened V by 6 bases and J by 1 base, and 13 bases separated the two germline ends. Remarks on this clone: Antigen specificity is unknown.

The TCR sequence derives from a woman between 50 and 59 years old in good health and CMV-seropositive. The genes are TRBV6-5 and TRBJ2-1; D perhaps matches TRBD1 (5 bases). Sequencing used PBMCs. CDR3 sequence reads: CASSSPGYSYNEQFF. In DNA, the CDR3 is TGTGCCAGCAGCTCGCCAGGGTATTCCTACAATGAGCAGTTCTTC.